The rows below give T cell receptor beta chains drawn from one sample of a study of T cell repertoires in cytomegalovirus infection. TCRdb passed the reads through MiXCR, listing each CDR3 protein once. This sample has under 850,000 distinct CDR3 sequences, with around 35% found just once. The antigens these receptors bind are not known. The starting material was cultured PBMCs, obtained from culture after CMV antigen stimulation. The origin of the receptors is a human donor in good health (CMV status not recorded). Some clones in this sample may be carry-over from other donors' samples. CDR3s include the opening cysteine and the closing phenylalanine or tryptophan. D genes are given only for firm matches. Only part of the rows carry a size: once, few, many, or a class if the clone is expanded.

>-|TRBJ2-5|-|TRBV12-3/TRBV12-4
TGTGCCAGCAGTTTTAGGCCCAGGGAGACCCAGTACTTC
CASSFRPRETQYF
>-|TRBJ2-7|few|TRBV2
TGTGCCAGCAGTGTGCAGGCCTCCTACGAGCAGTACTTC
CASSVQASYEQYF
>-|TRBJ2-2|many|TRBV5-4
TGTGCCAGCAGCGACGGAGGAGGCACCGGGGAGCTGTTTTTT
CASSDGGGTGELFF
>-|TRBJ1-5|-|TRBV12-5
TGTGCTAGTGCCCTTGGGGGGGTCCAGCCCCAGCATTTT
CASALGGVQPQHF
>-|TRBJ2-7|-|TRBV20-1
TGCAGTGCTAGGGGACCGGCGAGCCTTTCCTACGAGCAGTACTTC
CSARGPASLSYEQYF
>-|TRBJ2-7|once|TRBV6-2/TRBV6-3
TGTGCCAGCAGCGGACTGGACTCCTACGAGCAGTACTTC
CASSGLDSYEQYF
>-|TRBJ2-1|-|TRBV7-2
TGTGCCAGCAGCTTATTGGGCCGGAACTATGAGCAGTTCTTC
CASSLLGRNYEQFF
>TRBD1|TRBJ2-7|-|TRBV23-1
TGCGCCAGTGGAGCCGGGACAGGAATCTACGAGCAGTACTTC
CASGAGTGIYEQYF
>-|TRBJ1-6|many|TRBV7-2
TGTGCCAGCAGCTCAGACGTGAATTCACCCCTCCACTTT
CASSSDVNSPLHF
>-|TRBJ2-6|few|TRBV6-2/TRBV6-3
TGTGCCACCCAGGGTTCTGGGGCCAACGTCCTGACTTTC
CATQGSGANVLTF
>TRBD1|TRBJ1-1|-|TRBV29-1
TGCAGCGCCTGGGGGGACAGCACTGAAGCTTTCTTT
CSAWGDSTEAFF
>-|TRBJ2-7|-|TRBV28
TGTGCCGGGACTTACAGGGGTAGCTACGAGCAGTACTTC
CAGTYRGSYEQYF
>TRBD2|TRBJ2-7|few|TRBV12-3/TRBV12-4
TGTGCCAGCAGTCTAGCGGGAACTTACTACGAGCAGTACTTC
CASSLAGTYYEQYF
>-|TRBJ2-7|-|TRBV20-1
TGCAGTGCTAGCCCGGACGCGTCCTACGAGCAGTACTTC
CSASPDASYEQYF
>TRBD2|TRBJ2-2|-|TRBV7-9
TGTGCCAGCAGCTTGGGTGCTAGCGGAATTACCGGGGAGCTGTTTTTT
CASSLGASGITGELFF
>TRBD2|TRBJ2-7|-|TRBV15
TGTGCCACCAGCAGAGGCGAAAGCGGGGGGTCCCCCTACGAGCAGTACTTC
CATSRGESGGSPYEQYF
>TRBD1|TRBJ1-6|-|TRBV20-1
TGCAGTGCGACAGACAGGGGAGAACCCATCCGAACTTCACCCCTCCACTTT
CSATDRGEPIRTSPLHF
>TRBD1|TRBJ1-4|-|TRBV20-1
TGCAGTGCTCGGGTGGGGCGGACAGGCGAAAGTGAAAAACTGTTTTTT
CSARVGRTGESEKLFF
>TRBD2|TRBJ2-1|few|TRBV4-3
TGCGCCAGCAGCCAAGATCGGACTAGCGGGAGGATCTACAATGAGCAGTTCTTC
CASSQDRTSGRIYNEQFF
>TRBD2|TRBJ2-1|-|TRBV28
TGTGCCAGCAGTTGGGGGGGACTAGCGGGAGGTAATGAGCAGTTCTTC
CASSWGGLAGGNEQFF
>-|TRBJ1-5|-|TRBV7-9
TGTGCCAGCAGCTTAGGGATCGGGGATCAGCCCCAGCATTTT
CASSLGIGDQPQHF
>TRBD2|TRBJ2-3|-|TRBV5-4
TGTGCCAGCAGCTCCCATCTTCTAGCGGGGGGATCCACAGATACGCAGTATTTT
CASSSHLLAGGSTDTQYF